The clone carrying this T cell receptor (beta chain) was seen a few times. Its antigen remains unknown. This sample stems from a study of T cell repertoires in cytomegalovirus infection. On the study more broadly: Both CMV infection and a matching HLA type were indicated by public TCR beta signatures.

Via MiXCR, TCRdb re-called the reads, giving one row per CDR3 protein. The table includes roughly 630,000 distinct CDR3 sequences, roughly 24% detected once. Study outcomes and limitations: Cumulative frequency (of public TCR beta family members) identified carriers of CMV plus the relevant HLA. HLA-C-restricted CMV clonotypes gave the most frequent clonotype in two of eight donors.

The TCR was taken from a human donor in good health (CMV status not recorded). Some clones in this sample may be carry-over from other donors' samples. Sample: CD8+ T cells from PBMCs.

The CDR3 reads CASSGRDRSETQYF. The CDR3 region has the DNA TGTGCCAGCAGCGGCCGGGACAGGTCAGAGACCCAGTACTTC. This chain uses TRBV7-9 with TRBJ2-5; TRBD1 matches 8 bases. Germline CDR1 is SEHNR and CDR2 is FQNEAQ (reference sequence). J was trimmed by 4 bases and V by 5 bases; bases with no gene match: 6. CDR3 size: 14 residues.